The 21 T cell receptor delta chains reported below all come from one sample, sequenced in a study of γδ T cells in repeated Plasmodium falciparum infection. Gammadelta T cells were flow-sorted from PBMC into Vgamma9/Vdelta2+ and Vdelta2-negative populations for bulk analysis. TCRdb fed the multiplex PCR reads into CATT to redo clone calling. The table has 93,000 or so delta-chain clones, 0.8% to 1% seen once. The specimen was gamma-delta T cells from blood. These receptors came from a pool of human donors (malaria-infected and uninfected, not separated).

This clone was seen more than once but under ten times. A single base separates this from a much larger clone, so it may be a read error. The V gene is given as TRDV1, and no J gene call is available; no check of the table's D call, TRDD3, against the DNA was made. The CDR3 totals 20 residues. Germline V CDR1 and CDR2: TSWWSYY, QGS. The CDR3 sequence: CALGEGMCWGIATQTDKLTF. Written as DNA, the CDR3 is TGTGCTCTTGGGGAAGGTATGTGTTGGGGGATCGCGACCCAAACCGATAAACTCACCTTT.

This clone appeared a few times. TCRdb has a much larger clone's protein, which differs at residue 12 from the translation of this DNA, likely because of a read error; what is shown is the protein translated from the DNA. The chain has TRDV2 and TRDJ1; D may be TRDD2 or TRDD3 (8 bases each). TCRdb carries no J gene annotation; the J gene was assigned here by matching the DNA with germline. V shed 0 bases and J shed 1 base, with 38 bases lying between them. Germline V gene lookup returns CDR1 GEAIGNYY and CDR2 EKD. The CDR3 has 24 residues. CDR3 nucleotide sequence: TGTGCCTGTGACACCGTGAAGCTCGGCCTTCCTATAGGAACTGGGGGTTCTCTCACCGATAAACTCATCTTT. Translated: CACDTVKLGLPIGTGGSLTDKLIF.

With regard to this clone: TCRdb's entry gives the protein of a much larger clone, which mismatches this DNA's translation at residue 10, likely from a read error; the protein reported here is translated from the DNA. The rearrangement uses TRDV1 and TRDJ1, with 10 bases matching TRDD3. The J gene, left out of TCRdb, was set here by checking the DNA against germline. The length of the CDR3 is 18 residues. Trimming at V came to 5 bases and at J to 0 bases, leaving 12 bases not matched to a gene. Per the germline V gene, CDR1 is TSWWSYY and CDR2 is QGS. CDR3 DNA sequence: TGTGCTCTTGGGACCCACCTGGGGGATAGGTATAACACCGATAAACTCATCTTT. Protein product: CALGTHLGDRYNTDKLIF.

This clone has only a few counts. For this DNA, TCRdb reports the protein of a much larger clone, which diverges at residue 7, most likely from a read error; the protein presented here is translated directly from the DNA. The chain is built from TRDV1 and TRDJ1, with 9 bases matching TRDD3. There are 27 residues in the CDR3. Germline assignment: CDR1 TSWWSYY and CDR2 QGS. V dropped 0 bases and J dropped 3; count of bases not matched to a gene: 38. CDR3 in DNA: TGTGCTCTTGGGGAACTGGAACCCTACTTTCCCCCGAAAACCGACTACTGGGGGGATACTAGTTCCGATAAACTCATCTTT. This translates into CALGELEPYFPPKTDYWGDTSSDKLIF.

As concerns this clone: TCRdb pairs this DNA with a much larger clone's protein that differs at residue 7, likely a read error; the protein shown was translated from the DNA. The V call is TRDV2, the J call TRDJ3; D remains ambiguous. Here the J gene was assigned by germline matching of the DNA, as TCRdb has none. Germline V CDR1 and CDR2: GEAIGNYY, EKD. V was shortened by 0 bases and J by 0 bases, with 11 bases between the two germline ends. The CDR3 spans 18 residues. CDR3 nucleotides: TGTGCCTGTGACACCGCGATCCGAAGCTCCTGGGACACCCGACAGATGTTTTTC. Protein sequence: CACDTAIRSSWDTRQMFF.

Concerning this clone itself: The protein recorded in TCRdb matches a much larger clone and deviates from this DNA's translation at residue 4, suggesting a read error; the protein here is obtained by translating the DNA. The chain recombines TRDV1 with TRDJ1; 9 nucleotides match TRDD3. There are 19 residues in the CDR3. The germline CDR1 and CDR2 sequences are TSWWSYY and QGS. CDR3 sequence reads: CALEEHDRYWGTYTDKLIF. CDR3 sequence (DNA): TGTGCTCTTGAGGAACATGACCGGTACTGGGGGACTTACACCGATAAACTCATCTTT.

Ten or more counts support this clone. The likely explanation is a read error, given a far larger clone one base away. This CDR3 is also generated by other DNA sequences in the sample. The genes are TRAV38-2/DV8 and TRDJ1, with 9 nucleotides matching TRDD2. The CDR3 contains 20 residues. Germline CDR1 TSESDYY, CDR2 QEAYKQQN. V lost 7 bases to trimming and J lost 0 bases; unmatched junction nucleotides: 22. In nucleotides, the CDR3 is TGTGCTTATTTACCTTCCTACAAGGGGATAAATATTGTCTACACCGATAAACTCATCTTT. Translation: CAYLPSYKGINIVYTDKLIF.

About this clone: This likely came from a read error, as a far larger clone is one base away. The same CDR3 can be traced to other DNA sequences in this sample. This sequence joins TRDV1 and TRDJ1; D is undetermined. This CDR3 has 14 amino acids. Per the germline V gene, CDR1 is TSWWSYY and CDR2 is QGS. V was pared by 2 bases and J by 11 bases, with 18 bases between. The chain's CDR3 is CALGEKSLVRKLIF. CDR3 bases: TGTGCTCTTGGGGAAAAGTCGCTGGTACGGAAGCTCATCTTT.

This clone was seen many times. The TCRdb protein comes from a much larger clone and disagrees with this DNA's translation at residue 4, likely due to a read error; the protein given here is derived from the DNA. The rearrangement links TRDV2 to TRDJ1, with D possibly matching TRDD3 (5 bases). With 5 bases removed from V and 4 bases from J, the gap between germline ends came to 16 bases. This CDR3 is 14 amino acids long. Germline-derived CDR1 and CDR2 are GEAIGNYY and EKD. The CDR3 spells CACGTVTGNDKLIF. The CDR3 nucleotides read TGTGCCTGTGGCACTGTAACGGGGAACGATAAACTCATCTTT.

This clone was detected only a few times. A far larger clone is off by one base, so a read error is likely. The sample has other DNA sequences that encode this CDR3 too. This chain links TRDV1 with TRDJ1; a possible D gene is TRDD3 (6 bases). Trimming left V 0 bases short and J 5 bases short, with 25 bases between. The CDR3 totals 19 residues. Looked up from germline, CDR1 is TSWWSYY and CDR2 is QGS. CDR3 region: CALGELAPPWGHRTDKLIF. For the CDR3, the DNA is TGTGCTCTTGGGGAACTAGCCCCTCCCTGGGGTCATCGGACAGATAAACTCATCTTT.

Comment on this clone: TCRdb's protein for this DNA is that of a much larger clone and differs from the translation at residue 21, likely a read error; the protein shown is the DNA translation. For the V gene the call is TRDV1; the J gene has no call; no check of the table's D call, TRDD3, against the DNA was made. CDR3 size: 23 residues. CDR1 is TSWWSYY and CDR2 is QGS in the germline V gene. The CDR3 bases are TGTGCTCTTGGGGAACTAGAATCTCTAGCCCTAATTTGGGGGATACGCTACACCGATAAACCCATCTTT. Encoded protein: CALGELESLALIWGIRYTDKPIF.

As concerns this clone: This is likely an artifact of a read error, given a far larger clone one base away. At the DNA level, this CDR3 is encoded by other sequences in the same sample as well. This chain connects TRDV2 to TRDJ1; a possible D gene is TRDD3 (5 bases). Here the J gene was assigned by germline matching of the DNA, as TCRdb has none. Germline assignment: CDR1 GEAIGNYY and CDR2 EKD. The CDR3 has 16 residues. Trimming pared 0 bases from V and 5 bases from J, leaving 18 bases between. The CDR3 loop reads CACDTVSRTGDDKLIF. For the CDR3, the DNA is TGTGCCTGTGACACCGTATCCCGTACTGGAGATGATAAACTCATCTTT.

In regard to this clone: TCRdb assigns this DNA the protein of a much larger clone, which departs from its translation at residue 14; this likely reflects a read error, and the protein shown comes from translating the DNA. The chain couples TRDV2 to TRDJ1; 12 nucleotides agree with TRDD3. TCRdb lists no J gene, so it was determined here by aligning the DNA to germline. Looked up from germline, CDR1 is GEAIGNYY and CDR2 is EKD. The CDR3 extends over 18 amino acids. Here the CDR3 reads CACDPLLGDTGYTVKLIF. CDR3 bases: TGTGCCTGTGACCCCCTACTGGGGGATACAGGGTACACCGTTAAACTCATCTTT.

This clone was seen many times. TCRdb's listed protein matches a much larger clone and diverges from this DNA's translation at residue 3, likely through a read error; the protein shown comes from the DNA. The chain has TRDV2 and TRDJ1, with 8 bases matching TRDD3. TCRdb lists no J gene, so it was determined here by aligning the DNA to germline. Germline loops: CDR1 GEAIGNYY, CDR2 EKD. There are 16 residues in the CDR3. CDR3 amino acids: CARDSVLGGGTDKLIF. For the CDR3, the DNA is TGTGCCCGTGACTCCGTACTGGGGGGAGGAACCGATAAACTCATCTTT.

This clone has more than one count but fewer than ten. The TCRdb protein, from a much larger clone, departs from this DNA's translation at residue 12, likely by read error; the protein shown derives from the DNA. The chain joins TRDV2 to TRDJ1, with D maybe TRDD3 (6 bases). Here the J gene was assigned by germline matching of the DNA, as TCRdb has none. The CDR3 sequence is 16 residues long. CDR1 is GEAIGNYY, CDR2 EKD, per germline. CDR3 protein: CACDALGGTYTNKLIF. In DNA form, the CDR3 reads TGTGCCTGTGACGCTTTGGGGGGCACGTACACCAATAAACTCATCTTT.

This clone has at least ten counts. This may come from a read error, since a much larger clone is one base off. Other DNA sequences of this sample code for an identical CDR3. This chain uses TRDV1 with TRDJ1; the match to TRDD3 covers 8 bases. The CDR3 is 21 residues long. CDR1 and CDR2 from the germline V gene are TSWWSYY and QGS. Losses at the gene ends were 6 bases for V and 1 base for J; bases not matched to a gene: 25. CDR3 loop: CALGERARAHWGSFPTDKLIF. The DNA of the CDR3 is TGTGCTCTTGGAGAAAGGGCGAGAGCCCACTGGGGGTCCTTCCCCACCGATAAACTCATCTTT.

This clone showed up many times. This specimen includes other DNA sequences encoding the same CDR3. The CDR3 region is CALVLTFSPLKDTDKLIF. The CDR3 bases are TGTGCTCTTGTTCTTACTTTCTCACCGCTCAAGGACACCGATAAACTCATCTTT. V usage is TRDV1 and J usage is TRDJ1; D gene ambiguous. Trimming shortened V by 7 bases and J by 0 bases, and 24 bases separated the two germline ends. This CDR3 has 18 residues. The germline gives CDR1 TSWWSYY, CDR2 QGS.

This clone was recorded a few times. The protein given by TCRdb reflects a much larger clone and differs at residue 11 from this DNA's translation, likely from a read error; the protein shown is the DNA's translation. The V gene is TRDV2, the J gene TRDJ1; perhaps TRDD3 as D (5 bases). As TCRdb names no J gene, one was assigned here on the basis of a DNA match to germline. CDR3 length equals 18 residues. CDR1 is GEAIGNYY and CDR2 is EKD in the germline V gene. Between the trimmed V and J ends, which lost 0 bases and 1 base, there was a span of 20 bases. CDR3 nucleotides: TGTGCCTGTGACACCGTGGGGAGTAAAGTAATGGGCACCGATAAACTCATCTTT. Its translation: CACDTVGSKVMGTDKLIF.

This clone is deemed medium-sized. Within the sample, other DNA sequences also encode this same CDR3. The rearrangement links TRDV1 to TRDJ1, with TRDD3 as a possible D gene (6 bases). Germline V gene data show CDR1 as TSWWSYY and CDR2 as QGS. This CDR3 comprises 21 residues. The germline V and J ends were trimmed by 5 bases and 0 bases, with 31 bases remaining between them. The CDR3 DNA follows: TGTGCTCTTGGGCTAAAGGTCTCTCGTCCTGGGGACAGACGGTACACCGATAAACTCATCTTT. Translated: CALGLKVSRPGDRRYTDKLIF.

This clone showed up many times. This likely came from a read error, as a far larger clone is one base away. Other nucleotide sequences in the sample specify the same CDR3. The chain uses TRDV1 and TRDJ1; TRDD3 matches 12 bases. The CDR3 length is 19 residues. Germline CDR1 and CDR2: TSWWSYY and QGS. V gave up 0 bases and J gave up 8 bases; unmatched junction bases: 16. The CDR3: CALGELVRILGDTGDKLIF. The CDR3 region has the DNA TGTGCTCTTGGGGAACTGGTCCGAATACTGGGGGATACCGGGGACAAACTCATCTTT.

Note on this clone: A far larger clone is off by one base, so a read error is likely. In the same sample, other DNA sequences code for this CDR3. The rearrangement links TRDV2 to TRDJ1, with 7 nucleotides matching TRDD3. Here the J gene was assigned by germline matching of the DNA, as TCRdb has none. V lost 3 bases to trimming and J lost 4 bases; unmatched junction nucleotides: 10. Germline V gene data show CDR1 as GEAIGNYY and CDR2 as EKD. This CDR3 region has 15 residues. CDR3 region: CACDDLVGDNDKLIF. CDR3 DNA sequence: TGTGCCTGTGACGACCTGGTAGGGGATAACGATAAACTCATCTTT.